The text below deals with one T cell receptor (beta chain). Germline V CDR1 and CDR2: LGHNA, YNFKEQ. The V end was cut by 4 bases, the J end by 2 bases, with 15 bases between. This CDR3 contains 16 residues. The data originate from a study of beta chain features in type 1 diabetes. Expressed TCRB transcripts got sequenced, as all isolated RNA was reverse transcribed. The repertoire was sequenced with immunoSEQ multiplex PCR; TCRdb's copy has only in-frame clones and lacks some. The sample comprises about 900,000 clones, 15% to 20% of which are singletons, and about 0.02% rests with the top ten. The V gene is TRBV4-2, the J gene TRBJ2-1, with D maybe TRBD2 (5 bases). The sequencing sample was made of naive CD4+ T cells from blood. The sequence was collected from a woman in her late teens or twenties in good health. DNA for the CDR3: TGTGCCAGCAGCCCACAAGCCAGCGGTACCTACAATGAGCAGTTCTTC. Protein product: CASSPQASGTYNEQFF.